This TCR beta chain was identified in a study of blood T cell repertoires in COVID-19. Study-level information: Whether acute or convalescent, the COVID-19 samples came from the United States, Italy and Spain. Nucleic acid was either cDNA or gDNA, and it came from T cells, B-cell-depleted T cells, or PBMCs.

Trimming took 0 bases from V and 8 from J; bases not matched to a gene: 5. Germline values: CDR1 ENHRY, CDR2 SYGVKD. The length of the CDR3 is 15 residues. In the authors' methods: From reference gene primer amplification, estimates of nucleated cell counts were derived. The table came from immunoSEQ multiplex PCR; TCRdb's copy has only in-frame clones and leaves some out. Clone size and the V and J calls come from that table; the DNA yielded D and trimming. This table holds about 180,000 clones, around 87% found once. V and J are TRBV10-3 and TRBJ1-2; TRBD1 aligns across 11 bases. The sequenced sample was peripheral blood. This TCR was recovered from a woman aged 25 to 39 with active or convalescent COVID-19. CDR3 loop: CAISESLDRGPGYTF. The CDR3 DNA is TGTGCCATCAGTGAGTCGTTGGACAGGGGGCCAGGCTACACCTTC.